This paragraph covers one T cell receptor beta chain sequence. With 60 Vbeta and 13 Jbeta primers, the PCR was carried out. Repertoires were generated with immunoSEQ multiplex PCR, while TCRdb's copy carries only in-frame clones and drops some. The sample table includes 70,000 to 85,000 clones. This sample stems from a study of cytomegalovirus exposure and HLA in healthy donors. CDR1 and CDR2 (germline): LGHNT, FRNRAP. Trimming took 2 bases from V and 5 from J; bases not matched to a gene: 14. The CDR3 sequence is 19 residues long. Sample: PBMCs. The source is a female donor in good health and CMV-seropositive. The chain employs TRBV12-5 and TRBJ2-5; 13 positions agree with TRBD2. The CDR3 coding sequence is TGTGCTAGTGGTTTGACCACCCGGGGACTAGCGGGAACTGGTGAGACCCAGTACTTC. This translates into CASGLTTRGLAGTGETQYF.